This T cell receptor (beta chain) was sequenced during a study of beta chain features in type 1 diabetes. Study-wide points: There were fewer insertions and more deletions at the VDJ junctions of type 1 diabetes patients.

Expressed TCRB transcripts were sequenced because the isolated RNA had all been reverse transcribed beforehand. The repertoire was sequenced with immunoSEQ multiplex PCR; TCRdb's copy has only in-frame clones and lacks some. The sample has 900,000 or so clones; roughly 17% are singletons. Germline values: CDR1 SGHDT, CDR2 YYEEEE. The ends were cut back, 1 base at V and 4 bases at J, with 17 bases in the middle. The CDR3 totals 16 residues. Comment on this clone: Its target is not known.

The source of this sequence is a woman aged 18-35 years in good health. The V and J genes are TRBV5-6 and TRBJ2-5; D call uncertain. The sample taken for sequencing was naive CD4+ T cells from blood. The CDR3 DNA sequence: TGTGCCAGCAGCTTGTCCTTGGGCAGTTTGGGAGAGACCCAGTACTTC. Protein: CASSLSLGSLGETQYF.